This T cell receptor beta chain was recorded in a study of blood T cell repertoires in COVID-19. Overall study: PBMCs, B-cell-depleted T cells, or T cells were the source of the cDNA or gDNA that made up the material.

Participants spanned ages about 18 to 90 years and resided in roughly 22 US areas. Clones were sequenced by immunoSEQ multiplex PCR, and TCRdb holds only the in-frame ones, with some missing. The sample comprises over 250,000 clones, about 86% of which are singletons, and approximately 4% rests with the top ten. This clonotype was sampled from a man younger than 45 with acute COVID-19. The source material was PBMCs or T cells enriched from blood (not recorded which).

This chain's CDR3 is CASRREGTDTQYF. In DNA, the CDR3 is TGTGCCAGCAGGCGGGAGGGAACAGATACGCAGTATTTT. This sequence joins TRBV7-9 and TRBJ2-3; TRBD2 agrees at 9 bases. Germline CDR1 is SEHNR and CDR2 is FQNEAQ (reference sequence). The CDR3 is 13 residues long. With V trimmed by 6 bases and J by 3 bases, 1 base remained unmatched.